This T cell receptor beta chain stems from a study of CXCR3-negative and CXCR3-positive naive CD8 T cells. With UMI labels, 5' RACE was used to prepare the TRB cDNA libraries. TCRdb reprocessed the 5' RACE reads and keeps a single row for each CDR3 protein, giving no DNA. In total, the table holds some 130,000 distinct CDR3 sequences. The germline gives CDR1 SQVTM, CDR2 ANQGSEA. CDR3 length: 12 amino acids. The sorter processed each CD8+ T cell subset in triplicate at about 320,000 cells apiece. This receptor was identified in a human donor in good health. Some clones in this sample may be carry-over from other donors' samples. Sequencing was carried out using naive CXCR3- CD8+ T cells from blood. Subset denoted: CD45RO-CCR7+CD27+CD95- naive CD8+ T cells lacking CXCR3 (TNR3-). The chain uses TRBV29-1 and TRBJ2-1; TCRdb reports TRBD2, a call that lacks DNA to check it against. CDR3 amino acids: CSVEGLAPGQFF.